Below are 9 T cell receptor beta chains sequenced from a single sample in a study of blood T cell repertoires in COVID-19 (dated by TCRdb to 2020 to 2021). Library construction relied on the immunoSEQ multiplex PCR assay. Imported from immuneACCESS, the table was reduced by TCRdb to in-frame sequences with V and J called. These copies leave out some clones; in studies compared against another copy, an unresolved V gene accounts for under half, and the cause of the remainder is not known. For this sample there are approximately 250,000 clones; about 87% appear just once. Of the sample, around 7.8% falls within the top ten clones. Sequences were obtained from peripheral blood. These TCRs come from a human donor in a cohort sampled during active COVID-19.

V and J are TRBV5-1 and TRBJ2-1, with D possibly TRBD2 on 6 matching bases. The CDR3 is 14 amino acids. Germline V gives CDR1 SGHRS, CDR2 YFSETQ. CDR3 in amino acids: CVNSFAGPDNEQFF. The CDR3 DNA reads TGCGTTAACAGCTTCGCGGGACCAGACAATGAGCAGTTCTTC.

The chain couples TRBV6-1 to TRBJ1-2; 11 nucleotides match TRBD1. CDR1 and CDR2 (germline): MNHNS, SASEGT. The V segment lost 3 bases and the J segment 4 bases; nucleotides outside the gene matches: 7. The CDR3 totals 16 residues. The CDR3 reads CASSDVKDRGLYGYTF. In DNA form, the CDR3 reads TGTGCCAGCAGTGACGTAAAGGACAGGGGGCTCTATGGCTACACCTTC.

The V and J genes are TRBV12-3 or TRBV12-4 and TRBJ1-4; D is ambiguous. The ends were cut back, 5 bases at V and 8 bases at J, with 6 bases in the middle. This CDR3 has 11 amino acids. The CDR3 sequence: CASSPGEKLFF. The CDR3 DNA sequence: TGTGCCAGCAGTCCGGGGGAAAAACTGTTTTTT.

The chain is built from TRBV28 and TRBJ2-3; a possible D gene is TRBD2 (5 bases). Germline lookup yields CDR1 MDHEN and CDR2 SYDVKM. The CDR3 is 16 residues long. V was shortened by 5 bases and J by 3 bases, with 18 bases between the two germline ends. The DNA for the CDR3 is TGTGCCAGCAGTGACATGGGCCGGGGTGGAACAGATACGCAGTATTTT. This encodes CASSDMGRGGTDTQYF.

The chain has TRBV4-2 and TRBJ2-1; perhaps TRBD2 as D (6 bases). Germline loops: CDR1 LGHNA, CDR2 YNFKEQ. The CDR3 length is 17 residues. V was trimmed by 0 bases and J by 7 bases, leaving 19 bases between them. CDR3 sequence (DNA): TGTGCCAGCAGCCAAGACAAGCGGGCGTGGTTGGGTAATGAGCAGTTCTTC. This encodes CASSQDKRAWLGNEQFF.

The chain combines TRBV3-1 (or the pseudogene TRBV3-2) with TRBJ2-7; perhaps TRBD2 as D (7 bases). The germline CDR1 and CDR2 sequences are LGHDT and YNNKEL (reference sequence). V was shortened by 5 bases and J by 1 base, with 12 bases between the two germline ends. This CDR3 comprises 14 residues. CDR3 coding DNA: TGTGCCAGCAGCAACGGGGGGCCATCCTACGAGCAGTACTTC. It encodes CASSNGGPSYEQYF.

The chain uses TRBV11-3 and TRBJ2-1; 7 bases map to TRBD2. The V segment lost 4 bases and the J segment 9 bases; nucleotides outside the gene matches: 6. CDR3 length: 13 residues. Germline V gene data show CDR1 as SGHNT and CDR2 as YENEEA. In DNA form, the CDR3 reads TGTGCCAGCAGCTCAGGACTAGTCGGTGAGCAGTTCTTC. It translates to CASSSGLVGEQFF.

This chain uses TRBV5-4 with TRBJ1-2; 10 bases match TRBD1. Germline V gives CDR1 SGHNT, CDR2 YYREEE (reference sequence). After removal of 0 bases from V and 6 bases from J, the junction contained 8 bases not matched to a gene. CDR3 length: 16 residues. The CDR3 coding sequence is TGTGCCAGCAGCTTGGATCCGGGACAGGGGTCCCATGGCTACACCTTC. Translation: CASSLDPGQGSHGYTF. The full variable domain, its missing parts supplied by reference TRBV5-4 and TRBJ1-2, is ETGVTQSPTHLIKTRGQQVTLRCSSQSGHNTVSWYQQALGQGPQFIFQYYREEENGRGNFPPRFSGLQFPNYSSELNVNALELDDSALYLCASSLDPGQGSHGYTFGSGTRLTVV.

The chain links TRBV10-3 to TRBJ2-6; TRBD1 is a possible D gene (5 bases). This CDR3 region has 16 residues. CDR1 is ENHRY, CDR2 SYGVKD, per germline. V was pared by 6 bases and J by 0 bases, with 12 bases between. Here the CDR3 DNA reads TGTGCCATCAGAGGGGCTGGGGACTCTGGGGCCAACGTCCTGACTTTC. Translated: CAIRGAGDSGANVLTF.